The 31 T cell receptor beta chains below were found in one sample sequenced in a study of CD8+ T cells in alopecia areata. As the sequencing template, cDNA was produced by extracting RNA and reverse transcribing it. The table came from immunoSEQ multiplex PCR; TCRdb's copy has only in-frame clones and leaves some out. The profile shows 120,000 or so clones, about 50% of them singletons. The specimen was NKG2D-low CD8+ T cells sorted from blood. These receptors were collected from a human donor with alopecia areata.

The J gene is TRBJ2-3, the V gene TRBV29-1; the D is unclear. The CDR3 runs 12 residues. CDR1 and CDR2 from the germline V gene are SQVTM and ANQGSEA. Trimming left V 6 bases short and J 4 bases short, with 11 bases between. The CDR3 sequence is CSVSSSSDTQYF. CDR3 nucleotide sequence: TGCAGCGTCTCGAGTAGTTCAGATACGCAGTATTTT.

The CDR3 DNA reads TGTGCCAGCAGCTTGTCTATGGCCAATCAGCCCCAGCATTTT. It specifies CASSLSMANQPQHF. This chain links TRBV5-6 with TRBJ1-5; no clear D gene. The CDR3 covers 14 residues. Trimming removed 1 base from V and 3 bases from J, with 8 bases in between. Per the germline V gene, CDR1 is SGHDT and CDR2 is YYEEEE. Variable domain in full (rest from reference TRBV5-6 and TRBJ1-5): DAGVTQSPTHLIKTRGQQVTLRCSPKSGHDTVSWYQQALGQGPQFIFQYYEEEERQRGNFPDRFSGHQFPNYSSELNVNALLLGDSALYLCASSLSMANQPQHFGDGTRLSIL.

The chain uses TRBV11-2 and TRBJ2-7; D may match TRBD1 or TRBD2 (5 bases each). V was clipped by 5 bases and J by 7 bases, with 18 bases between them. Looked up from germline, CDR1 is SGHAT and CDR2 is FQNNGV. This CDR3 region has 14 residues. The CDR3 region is CASSPNRDVWEQYF. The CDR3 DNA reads TGTGCCAGCAGCCCCAACCGGGACGTCTGGGAGCAGTACTTC. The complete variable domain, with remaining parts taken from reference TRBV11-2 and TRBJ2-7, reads EAGVAQSPRYKIIEKRQSVAFWCNPISGHATLYWYQQILGQGPKLLIQFQNNGVVDDSQLPKDRFSAERLKGVDSTLKIQPAKLEDSAVYLCASSPNRDVWEQYFGPGTRLTVT.

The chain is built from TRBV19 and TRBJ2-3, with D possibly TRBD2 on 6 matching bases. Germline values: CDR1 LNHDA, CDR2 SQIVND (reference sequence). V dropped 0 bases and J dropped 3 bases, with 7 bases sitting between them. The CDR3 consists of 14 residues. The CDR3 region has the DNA TGTGCCAGTAGTATAGATGCGGGGACAGATACGCAGTATTTT. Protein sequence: CASSIDAGTDTQYF.

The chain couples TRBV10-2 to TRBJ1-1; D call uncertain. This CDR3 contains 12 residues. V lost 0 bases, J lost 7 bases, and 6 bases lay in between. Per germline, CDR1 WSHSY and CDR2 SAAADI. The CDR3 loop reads CASSESRYEAFF. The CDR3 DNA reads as TGCGCCAGCAGTGAGTCTAGGTATGAAGCTTTCTTT.

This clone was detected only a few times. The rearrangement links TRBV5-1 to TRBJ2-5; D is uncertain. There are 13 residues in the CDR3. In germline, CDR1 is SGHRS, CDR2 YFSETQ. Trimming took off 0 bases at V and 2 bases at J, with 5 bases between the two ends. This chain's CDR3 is CASSLDVQETQYF. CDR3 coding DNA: TGCGCCAGCAGCTTGGATGTTCAAGAGACCCAGTACTTC.

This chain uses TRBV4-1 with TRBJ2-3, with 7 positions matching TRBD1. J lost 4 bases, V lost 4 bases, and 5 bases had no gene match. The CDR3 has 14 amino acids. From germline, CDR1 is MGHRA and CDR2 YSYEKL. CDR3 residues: CASSPGTGADTQYF. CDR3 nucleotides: TGCGCCAGCAGCCCGGGAACAGGGGCAGATACGCAGTATTTT.

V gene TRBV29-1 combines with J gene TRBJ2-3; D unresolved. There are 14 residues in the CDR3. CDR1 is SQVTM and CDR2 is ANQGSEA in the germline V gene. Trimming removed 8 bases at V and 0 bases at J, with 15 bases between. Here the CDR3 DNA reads TGCAGCCTCCCGATCGACCTAAGCACAGATACGCAGTATTTT. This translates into CSLPIDLSTDTQYF.

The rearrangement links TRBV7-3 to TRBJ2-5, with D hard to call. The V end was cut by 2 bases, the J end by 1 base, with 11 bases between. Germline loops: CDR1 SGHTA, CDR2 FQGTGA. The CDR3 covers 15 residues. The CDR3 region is CASSLGTETQETQYF. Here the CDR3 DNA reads TGTGCCAGCAGCTTAGGAACAGAGACCCAAGAGACCCAGTACTTC.

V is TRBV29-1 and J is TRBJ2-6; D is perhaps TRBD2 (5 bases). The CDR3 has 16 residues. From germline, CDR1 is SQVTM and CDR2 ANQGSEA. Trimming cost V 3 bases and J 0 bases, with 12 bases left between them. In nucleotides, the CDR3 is TGCAGCGTTGAGGCTCTCGGGATCTCTGGGGCCAACGTCCTGACTTTC. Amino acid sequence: CSVEALGISGANVLTF.

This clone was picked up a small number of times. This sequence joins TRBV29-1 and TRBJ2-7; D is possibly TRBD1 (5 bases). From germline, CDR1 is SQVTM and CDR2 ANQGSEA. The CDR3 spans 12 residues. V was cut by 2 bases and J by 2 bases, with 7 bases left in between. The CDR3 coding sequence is TGCAGCGTTGAAACAGGAGCCTACGAGCAGTACTTC. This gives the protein CSVETGAYEQYF.

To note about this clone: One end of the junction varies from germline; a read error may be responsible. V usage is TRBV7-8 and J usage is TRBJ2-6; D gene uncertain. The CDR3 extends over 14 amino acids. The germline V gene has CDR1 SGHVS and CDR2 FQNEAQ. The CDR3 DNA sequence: TGTGCCAGCAGCTTGAAATCTGTGGCCAACGTCCTGACTTTC. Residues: CASSLKSVANVLTF.

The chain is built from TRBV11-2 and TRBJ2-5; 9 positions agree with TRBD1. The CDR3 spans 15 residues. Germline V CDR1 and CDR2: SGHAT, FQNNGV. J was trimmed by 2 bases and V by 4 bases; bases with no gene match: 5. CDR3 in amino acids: CASSSGQGFQETQYF. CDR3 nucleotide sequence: TGTGCCAGCAGCTCCGGACAGGGGTTTCAAGAGACCCAGTACTTC.

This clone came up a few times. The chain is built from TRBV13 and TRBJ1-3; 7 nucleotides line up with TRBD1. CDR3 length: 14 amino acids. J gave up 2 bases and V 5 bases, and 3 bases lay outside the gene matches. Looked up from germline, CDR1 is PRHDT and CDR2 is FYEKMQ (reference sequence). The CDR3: CASSVGTAGNTIYF. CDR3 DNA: TGTGCCAGCAGCGTCGGGACAGCTGGAAACACCATATATTTT.

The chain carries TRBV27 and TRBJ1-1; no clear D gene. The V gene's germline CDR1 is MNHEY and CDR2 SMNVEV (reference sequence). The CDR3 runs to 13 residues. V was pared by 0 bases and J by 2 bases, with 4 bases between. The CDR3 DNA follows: TGTGCCAGCAGTTTATCAGATAACACTGAAGCTTTCTTT. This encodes CASSLSDNTEAFF.

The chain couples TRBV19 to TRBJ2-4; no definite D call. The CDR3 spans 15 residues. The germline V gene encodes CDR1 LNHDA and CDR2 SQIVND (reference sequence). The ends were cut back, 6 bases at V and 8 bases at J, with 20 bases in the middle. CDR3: CASSLGWLDSDIQYF. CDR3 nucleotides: TGTGCCAGTAGCCTGGGATGGCTAGACTCGGACATTCAGTACTTC.

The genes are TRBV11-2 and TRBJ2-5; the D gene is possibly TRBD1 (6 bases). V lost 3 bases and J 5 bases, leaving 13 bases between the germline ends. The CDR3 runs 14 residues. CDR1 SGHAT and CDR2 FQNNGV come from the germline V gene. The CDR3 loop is CASSFGRGSETQYF. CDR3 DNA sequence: TGTGCCAGCAGCTTTGGCAGGGGCTCGGAGACCCAGTACTTC.

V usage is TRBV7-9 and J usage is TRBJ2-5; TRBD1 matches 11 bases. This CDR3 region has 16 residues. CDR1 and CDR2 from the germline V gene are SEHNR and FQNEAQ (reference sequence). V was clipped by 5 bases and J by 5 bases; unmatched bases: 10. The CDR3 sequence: CASSDRTGGIWETQYF. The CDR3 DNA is TGTGCCAGCAGCGATCGGACAGGGGGCATTTGGGAGACCCAGTACTTC.

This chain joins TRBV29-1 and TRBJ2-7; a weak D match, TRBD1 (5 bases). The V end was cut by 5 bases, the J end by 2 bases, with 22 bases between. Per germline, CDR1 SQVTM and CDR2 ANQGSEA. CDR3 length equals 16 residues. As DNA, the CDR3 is TGCAGCGTTACCCAGATAGAAGGCAGGGATCCCTACGAGCAGTACTTC. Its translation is CSVTQIEGRDPYEQYF.

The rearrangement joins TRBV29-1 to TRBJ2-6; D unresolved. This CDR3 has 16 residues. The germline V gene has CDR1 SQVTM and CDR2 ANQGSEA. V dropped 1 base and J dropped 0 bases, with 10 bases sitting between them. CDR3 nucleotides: TGCAGCGTTGAAGGACATGGAAACTCTGGGGCCAACGTCCTGACTTTC. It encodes CSVEGHGNSGANVLTF.

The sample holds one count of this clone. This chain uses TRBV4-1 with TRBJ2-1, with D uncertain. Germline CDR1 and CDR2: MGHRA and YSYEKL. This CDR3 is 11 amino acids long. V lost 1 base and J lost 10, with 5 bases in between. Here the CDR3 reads CASSQGYEQFF. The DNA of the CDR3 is TGCGCCAGCAGCCAAGGCTACGAGCAGTTCTTC.

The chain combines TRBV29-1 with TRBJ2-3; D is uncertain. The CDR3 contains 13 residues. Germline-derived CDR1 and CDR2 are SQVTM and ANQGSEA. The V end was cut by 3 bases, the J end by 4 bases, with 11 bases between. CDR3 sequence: CSVDGTKPDTQYF. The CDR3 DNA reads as TGCAGCGTTGATGGTACCAAACCAGATACGCAGTATTTT.

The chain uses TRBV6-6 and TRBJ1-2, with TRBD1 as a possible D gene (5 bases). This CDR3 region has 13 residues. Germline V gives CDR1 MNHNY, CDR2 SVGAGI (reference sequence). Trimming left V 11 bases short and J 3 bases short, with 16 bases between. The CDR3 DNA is TGTGCCTGTGAGGAAGGGGTTTACTATGGCTACACCTTC. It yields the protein CACEEGVYYGYTF.

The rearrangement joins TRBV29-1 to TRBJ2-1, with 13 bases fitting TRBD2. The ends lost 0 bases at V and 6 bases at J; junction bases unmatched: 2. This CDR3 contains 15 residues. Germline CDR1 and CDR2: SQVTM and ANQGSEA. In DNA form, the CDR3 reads TGCAGCGTTGAAGAGGGGACTAGCGGGGTCAATGAGCAGTTCTTC. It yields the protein CSVEEGTSGVNEQFF.

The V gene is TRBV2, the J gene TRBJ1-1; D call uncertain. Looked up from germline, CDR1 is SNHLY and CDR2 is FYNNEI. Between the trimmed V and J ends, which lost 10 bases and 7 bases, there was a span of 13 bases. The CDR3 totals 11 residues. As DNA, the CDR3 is TGTGCCACGGAAAGCGGCGGTGAAGCTTTCTTT. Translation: CATESGGEAFF. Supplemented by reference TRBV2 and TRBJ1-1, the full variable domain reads EPEVTQTPSHQVTQMGQEVILRCVPISNHLYFYWYRQILGQKVEFLVSFYNNEISEKSEIFDDQFSVERPDGSNFTLKIRSTKLEDSAMYFCATESGGEAFFGQGTRLTVV.

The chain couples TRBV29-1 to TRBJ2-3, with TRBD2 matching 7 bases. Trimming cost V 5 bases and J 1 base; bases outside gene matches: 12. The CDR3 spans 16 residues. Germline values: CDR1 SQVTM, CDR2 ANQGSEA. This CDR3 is CSVSGREGPRTDTQYF. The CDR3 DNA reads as TGCAGCGTTTCAGGCAGGGAGGGGCCTCGCACAGATACGCAGTATTTT.

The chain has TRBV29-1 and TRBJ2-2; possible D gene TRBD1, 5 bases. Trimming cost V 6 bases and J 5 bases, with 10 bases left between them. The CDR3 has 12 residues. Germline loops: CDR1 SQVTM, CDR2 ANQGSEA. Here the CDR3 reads CSVAGKTGELFF. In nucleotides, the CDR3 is TGCAGCGTGGCAGGGAAGACCGGGGAGCTGTTTTTT.

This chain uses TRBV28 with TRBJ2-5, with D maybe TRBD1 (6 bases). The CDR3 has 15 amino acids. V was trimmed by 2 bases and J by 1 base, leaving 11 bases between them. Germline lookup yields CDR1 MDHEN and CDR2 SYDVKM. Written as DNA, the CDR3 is TGTGCCAGCAGTTTAGGGGGCAGGGTCCAAGAGACCCAGTACTTC. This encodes CASSLGGRVQETQYF.

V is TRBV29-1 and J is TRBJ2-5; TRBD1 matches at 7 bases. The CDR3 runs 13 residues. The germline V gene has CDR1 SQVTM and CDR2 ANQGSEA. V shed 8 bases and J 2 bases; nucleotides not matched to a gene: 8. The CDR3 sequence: CSPPRDRQETQYF. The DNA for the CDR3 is TGCAGCCCCCCCCGGGACAGACAAGAGACCCAGTACTTC.

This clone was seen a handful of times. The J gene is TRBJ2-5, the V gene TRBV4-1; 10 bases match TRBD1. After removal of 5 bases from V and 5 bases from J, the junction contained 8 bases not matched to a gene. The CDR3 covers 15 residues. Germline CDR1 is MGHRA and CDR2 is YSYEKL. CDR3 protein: CASSAGTGDSETQYF. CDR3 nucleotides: TGCGCCAGCAGCGCAGGGACAGGGGATTCGGAGACCCAGTACTTC.

This chain's CDR3 is CSVEEFGTQNNEQFF. The CDR3 DNA follows: TGCAGCGTTGAAGAATTCGGGACCCAAAACAATGAGCAGTTCTTC. V and J are TRBV29-1 and TRBJ2-1; D tentatively reads TRBD1 or TRBD2 (5 bases each). Germline CDR1 is SQVTM and CDR2 is ANQGSEA. The CDR3 is 15 amino acids. V lost 0 bases to trimming and J lost 5 bases, with 14 bases between them.